This T cell receptor beta chain was captured by sequencing in a study of blood T cell repertoires in COVID-19. Looking at the study overall: Samples taken during acute and convalescent COVID-19 were collected in the United States, Italy and Spain. Sample material is recorded as cDNA or gDNA derived from T cells, B-cell-depleted T cells, or PBMCs.

V shed 3 bases and J 9 bases; nucleotides not matched to a gene: 8. The CDR3 sequence is 15 residues long. Germline assignment: CDR1 KGHDR and CDR2 SFDVKD. This clone was seen a single time. Original analysis: Reference gene primers were amplified, and this amplification served to estimate nucleated cell counts. Produced via immunoSEQ multiplex PCR; TCRdb's table is partial and in-frame only. V, J and clone size reflect that table, while D and trimming were determined from the DNA. The sample lists over 45,000 clones, over 70% seen once, with roughly 50% in the top ten. Sequencing was performed on peripheral blood. The chain employs TRBV24-1 and TRBJ2-1, with TRBD1 identical over 9 bases. The sequence was obtained from an older man with acute or convalescent COVID-19. Here the CDR3 DNA reads TGTGCCACCAGTGATGGTGGACAGGGGATTCGTGAGCAGTTCTTC. Protein: CATSDGGQGIREQFF.